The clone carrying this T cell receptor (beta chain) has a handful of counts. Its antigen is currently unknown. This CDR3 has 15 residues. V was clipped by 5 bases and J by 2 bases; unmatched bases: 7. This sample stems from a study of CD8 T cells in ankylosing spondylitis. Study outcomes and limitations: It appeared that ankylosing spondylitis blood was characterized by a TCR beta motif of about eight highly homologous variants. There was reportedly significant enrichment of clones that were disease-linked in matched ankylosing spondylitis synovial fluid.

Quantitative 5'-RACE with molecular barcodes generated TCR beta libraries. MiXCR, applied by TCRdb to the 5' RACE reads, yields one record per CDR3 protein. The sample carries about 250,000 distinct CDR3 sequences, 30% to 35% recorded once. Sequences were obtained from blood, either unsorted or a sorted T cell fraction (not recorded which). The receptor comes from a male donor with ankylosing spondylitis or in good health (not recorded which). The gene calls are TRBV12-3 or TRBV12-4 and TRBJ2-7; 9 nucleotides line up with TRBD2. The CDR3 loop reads CASSPRGGGAYEQYF. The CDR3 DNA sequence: TGTGCCAGCAGTCCTCGGGGCGGGGGGGCCTACGAGCAGTACTTC.